These 31 T cell receptor beta chains came from one sample sequenced in a study. One entry per CDR3 protein, called by TCRdb with MiXCR from the 5' RACE reads. The table lists some 44,000 distinct CDR3 sequences, 30% of them singletons. The specimen sequenced was tumor-infiltrating memory CD4+ T cells sorted from the breast tumor. The subset was: memory CD4+ T cells, CD4+CD45RO+CD25-. The receptors originated from a female donor with breast cancer.

This clonotype was observed many times. The CDR3 reads CASSLGQSREAFF. The CDR3 region has the DNA TGTGCCAGCAGCTTAGGGCAATCCAGGGAAGCTTTCTTT. The gene calls are TRBV7-9 and TRBJ1-1; D is ambiguous. With 1 base removed from V and 8 bases from J, the gap between germline ends came to 11 bases. The CDR3 covers 13 residues. Germline assignment: CDR1 SEHNR and CDR2 FQNEAQ (reference sequence).

The chain links TRBV7-3 to TRBJ1-1; 9 nucleotides line up with TRBD1. The V segment lost 1 base and the J segment 11 bases; nucleotides outside the gene matches: 5. The germline gives CDR1 SGHTA, CDR2 FQGTGA. The CDR3 contains 13 residues. For the CDR3, the DNA is TGTGCCAGCAGCTTAAACACAGGGGGCTATGCTTTCTTT. This gives the protein CASSLNTGGYAFF.

The chain joins TRBV28 to TRBJ2-3; 11 nucleotides match TRBD2. Germline V gives CDR1 MDHEN, CDR2 SYDVKM. The J segment lost 6 bases and the V segment lost 6 bases, leaving 14 bases of the junction unmatched. The CDR3 has 17 residues. CDR3 coding DNA: TGTGCCAGCAGCCGGACTAGCGGGCGGGGAAGTGGGGATACGCAGTATTTT. Amino acid sequence: CASSRTSGRGSGDTQYF.

V usage is TRBV7-3 and J usage is TRBJ2-1; D uncertain. The CDR3 is 11 residues long. CDR1 and CDR2 from the germline V gene are SGHTA and FQGTGA. Trimming took off 5 bases at V and 8 bases at J, with 7 bases between the two ends. CDR3 sequence reads: CASSPPYEQFF. DNA of the CDR3: TGTGCCAGCAGCCCCCCTTATGAGCAGTTCTTC.

This rearrangement joins TRBV28 to TRBJ2-3; 10 bases are shared with TRBD2. V was clipped by 5 bases and J by 3 bases; unmatched bases: 14. The CDR3 consists of 18 residues. CDR1 and CDR2 from the germline V gene are MDHEN and SYDVKM. CDR3 in amino acids: CASSHNPVGLAETDTQYF. Here the CDR3 DNA reads TGTGCCAGCAGTCACAATCCCGTTGGACTAGCGGAGACAGATACGCAGTATTTT.

This clonotype has more than one count but fewer than ten. This chain uses TRBV11-2 with TRBJ2-5; TRBD2 might be the D (6 bases). There are 15 residues in the CDR3. Trimming pared 5 bases from V and 3 bases from J, leaving 16 bases between. The V gene's germline CDR1 is SGHAT and CDR2 FQNNGV. CDR3 coding DNA: TGTGCCAGCAGCCTTACACGGGACTTTAAAGAGACCCAGTACTTC. Translating it yields CASSLTRDFKETQYF.

The V call is TRBV5-1, the J call TRBJ1-6, with no clear D. Germline V gene data show CDR1 as SGHRS and CDR2 as YFSETQ. Trimming took off 4 bases at V and 10 bases at J, with 15 bases between the two ends. The CDR3 covers 14 residues. Here the CDR3 reads CASSDGIQGSPLHF. For the CDR3, the DNA is TGCGCCAGCAGCGACGGGATACAAGGATCACCCCTCCACTTT.

Comments on this clonotype: This may stem from a read error, because a much larger clone lies one nucleotide away. This chain links TRBV20-1 with TRBJ2-5; TRBD1 matches at 7 bases. The CDR3 extends over 14 amino acids. The germline gives CDR1 DFQATT, CDR2 SNEGSKA (reference sequence). The CDR3, as DNA: TGCAGTGCTAGAACCGGGACAGCTCAAGGGACCCAGTACTTC. This encodes CSARTGTAQGTQYF.

This clonotype was found many times. V usage is TRBV7-2 and J usage is TRBJ2-1, with D tentatively TRBD2 (5 bases). There are 14 residues in the CDR3. Trimming stripped 5 bases from V and 9 bases from J, with 17 bases between. Germline V gene lookup returns CDR1 SGHTA and CDR2 FQGNSA. The CDR3 DNA reads TGTGCCAGCAGCCGCTCGCGACCGGCGGGTGAGCAGTTCTTC. This translates into CASSRSRPAGEQFF.

This clonotype was recorded a few times. The V call is TRBV5-1, the J call TRBJ1-1; D is unresolved. CDR1 is SGHRS, CDR2 YFSETQ, per germline. The CDR3 sequence is 14 residues long. V lost 4 bases to trimming and J lost 11 bases, with 21 bases between them. CDR3: CASSPGLTNTRAFF. For the CDR3, the DNA is TGCGCCAGCAGCCCTGGACTTACGAACACTCGGGCTTTCTTT.

This chain links TRBV11-1 with TRBJ2-5, with 7 bases aligning to TRBD1. The germline gives CDR1 SGHAT, CDR2 FQDESV (reference sequence). The V and J ends lost 6 bases and 5 bases, in that order; junction bases with no gene match: 9. The CDR3 length is 14 residues. CDR3 bases: TGTGCCAGCAGTCAACAACAGGGGTCGGAGACCCAGTACTTC. Protein: CASSQQQGSETQYF.

This clonotype was found many times. This rearrangement joins TRBV25-1 to TRBJ1-5; 8 nucleotides align to TRBD1. The length of the CDR3 is 14 residues. The V gene end was trimmed by 7 bases and the J gene end by 8 bases; junction bases not matched to a gene: 10. Germline lookup yields CDR1 MGHDK and CDR2 SYGVNS. In nucleotides, the CDR3 is TGTGCCAGCAATCCCAGGGGGCGATCTAAGCCCCAGCATTTT. It specifies CASNPRGRSKPQHF. Looking up the rest from reference TRBV25-1 and TRBJ1-5 gives the full variable domain: EADIYQTPRYLVIGTGKKITLECSQTMGHDKMYWYQQDPGMELHLIHYSYGVNSTEKGDLSSESTVSRIRTEHFPLTLESARPSHTSQYLCASNPRGRSKPQHFGDGTRLSIL.

Details on this clonotype: With a much larger clone just one base away, this may be a read error. The genes are TRBV6-5 and TRBJ1-3; 8 bases agree with TRBD1. The ends lost 6 bases at V and 0 bases at J; junction bases unmatched: 4. This CDR3 comprises 15 residues. CDR1 MNHEY and CDR2 SVGAGI come from the germline V gene. CDR3 DNA: TGTGCCAGCAGCTCGACAGGGGACTCTGGAAACACCATATATTTT. Its translation is CASSSTGDSGNTIYF.

The chain employs TRBV5-1 and TRBJ2-7; D might be TRBD1 (6 bases). The ends were cut back, 1 base at V and 2 bases at J, with 7 bases in the middle. This CDR3 spans 13 amino acids. In germline, CDR1 is SGHRS, CDR2 YFSETQ. The CDR3 DNA is TGCGCCAGCAGCTTGACAGGGCCCTACGAGCAGTACTTC. It translates to CASSLTGPYEQYF.

Concerning this clonotype itself: It may be a read error: a sequence one base away is much more abundant. The CDR3 does not close with the conserved phenylalanine or tryptophan, likely indicating a read error. The rearrangement links TRBV29-1 to TRBJ2-3, with TRBD2 identical over 16 bases. The CDR3 has 18 residues. Looked up from germline, CDR1 is SQVTM and CDR2 is ANQGSEA. With V trimmed by 7 bases and J by 4 bases, 14 bases remained unmatched. In nucleotides, the CDR3 is TGCAGCGCTGCCTCCGGGACTAGCGGGAGGGCCCTCGCAGATACGCAGTATTGT. It codes for CSAASGTSGRALADTQYC.

About this clonotype itself: Just one base apart from a much larger clone, this may be a read error. The V and J genes are TRBV7-6 and TRBJ1-3, with 7 bases fitting TRBD1. Germline CDR1 SGHVS, CDR2 FNYEAQ. The CDR3 sequence is 14 residues long. The CDR3 region has the DNA TGTGCCAGCAGCCCAGGGACAGCTGGAAACACCATATGTTTT. This translates into CASSPGTAGNTICF.

J is TRBJ1-5 and V is TRBV5-1; D possibly corresponds to TRBD1 (5 bases). Germline CDR1 SGHRS, CDR2 YFSETQ. V was pared by 0 bases and J by 6 bases, with 10 bases between. The CDR3 sequence is 14 residues long. The DNA of the CDR3 is TGCGCCAGCAGCTTGGAAGGGGCCCCTCAGCCCCAGCATTTT. Protein sequence: CASSLEGAPQPQHF.

The chain links TRBV11-3 to TRBJ2-1; 12 nucleotides agree with TRBD2. CDR1 and CDR2 from the germline V gene are SGHNT and YENEEA. This CDR3 spans 16 amino acids. V lost 5 bases, J lost 3 bases, and 5 bases stayed unmatched. The chain's CDR3 is CASSPRTSGDYNEQFF. CDR3 in DNA: TGTGCCAGCAGCCCCAGGACTAGCGGGGACTACAATGAGCAGTTCTTC.

This clonotype was observed a few times. This chain connects TRBV6-1 to TRBJ2-2; D may be TRBD1 or TRBD2 (5 bases each). In germline, CDR1 is MNHNS, CDR2 SASEGT. Trimming took 4 bases from V and 0 from J, leaving 9 bases between them. The CDR3 loop spans 15 amino acids. DNA for the CDR3: TGTGCCAGCAGTGTCGGGGCCGCGAACACCGGGGAGCTGTTTTTT. This translates into CASSVGAANTGELFF.

A remark on this clonotype: Given the absence of the conserved phenylalanine or tryptophan at the CDR3 end, a read error is likely. This sequence joins TRBV5-1 and TRBJ2-1, with D possibly matching TRBD1 (6 bases). The V end was cut by 4 bases, the J end by 8 bases, with 22 bases between. The CDR3 runs 16 residues. Looked up from germline, CDR1 is SGHRS and CDR2 is YFSETQ. CDR3 nucleotides: TGCGCCAGCAGCCGGTCTTTGACAGGACGAAACGATGAGCAGTTCATC. Protein: CASSRSLTGRNDEQFI.

This clonotype was seen ten or more times. The V and J genes are TRBV10-3 and TRBJ1-2, with 9 bases that match TRBD1. The ends lost 4 bases at V and 8 bases at J; junction bases unmatched: 5. The germline V gene encodes CDR1 ENHRY and CDR2 SYGVKD. The CDR3 consists of 13 residues. The chain's CDR3 is CAISAGQGGGYTF. The CDR3 region has the DNA TGTGCCATCAGTGCGGGACAGGGAGGCGGCTACACCTTC.

V and J are TRBV5-7 and TRBJ2-3, with D perhaps given as TRBD1 or TRBD2 (5 bases each). TRBV5-7 is known as an ORF, though its function is uncertain. The CDR3 extends over 15 amino acids. Trimming cost V 2 bases and J 6 bases, with 16 bases left between them. As DNA, the CDR3 is TGTGCCAGCAGCTTACCGTCGGGGACCGGGGATACGCAGTATTTT. Protein product: CASSLPSGTGDTQYF.

This clonotype was counted between two and nine times. The chain recombines TRBV5-1 with TRBJ1-1, with unresolved D. Germline V gives CDR1 SGHRS, CDR2 YFSETQ. Trimming stripped 0 bases from V and 3 bases from J, with 9 bases between. The CDR3 covers 14 residues. CDR3 in DNA: TGCGCCAGCAGCTTGGGGGGTGTAGACACTGAAGCTTTCTTT. It yields the protein CASSLGGVDTEAFF.

This clonotype came up a few times. The chain is built from TRBV5-4 and TRBJ1-6, with D perhaps TRBD1 (5 bases). Trimming left V 4 bases short and J 8 bases short, with 13 bases between. Germline V CDR1 and CDR2: SGHNT, YYREEE (reference sequence). The CDR3 runs 14 residues. The CDR3 spells CASSPGGGDSPLHF. CDR3 nucleotides: TGTGCCAGCAGCCCTGGGGGGGGGGATTCACCCCTCCACTTT. The complete variable domain, with remaining parts taken from reference TRBV5-4 and TRBJ1-6, reads ETGVTQSPTHLIKTRGQQVTLRCSSQSGHNTVSWYQQALGQGPQFIFQYYREEENGRGNFPPRFSGLQFPNYSSELNVNALELDDSALYLCASSPGGGDSPLHFGNGTRLTVT.

The rearrangement joins TRBV19 to TRBJ1-5, with 7 bases that match TRBD1. This CDR3 spans 15 amino acids. Germline V CDR1 and CDR2: LNHDA, SQIVND (reference sequence). V lost 3 bases to trimming and J lost 3 bases; unmatched junction nucleotides: 5. The CDR3 reads CASSISGTDNQPQHF. The CDR3 bases are TGTGCCAGTAGTATCTCGGGGACAGACAATCAGCCCCAGCATTTT. Variable domain in full (rest from reference TRBV19 and TRBJ1-5): DGGITQSPKYLFRKEGQNVTLSCEQNLNHDAMYWYRQDPGQGLRLIYYSQIVNDFQKGDIAEGYSVSREKKESFPLTVTSAQKNPTAFYLCASSISGTDNQPQHFGDGTRLSIL.

The chain carries TRBV4-3 and TRBJ2-7, with D perhaps being TRBD1 or TRBD2 (5 bases each). Germline CDR1 is LGHNA and CDR2 is YSLEER. V gave up 1 base and J gave up 1 base, with 17 bases separating them. The CDR3 extends over 17 amino acids. CDR3 sequence reads: CASSQGLLRDRSYEQYF. CDR3 DNA: TGCGCCAGCAGCCAAGGCCTCCTACGGGACCGTTCCTACGAGCAGTACTTC.

The chain links TRBV20-1 to TRBJ1-2; TRBD1 agrees at 7 bases. The V gene end was trimmed by 5 bases and the J gene end by 4 bases; junction bases not matched to a gene: 10. The CDR3 is 14 residues long. Germline-derived CDR1 and CDR2 are DFQATT and SNEGSKA (reference sequence). The CDR3 is CSASRQGPLYGYTF. The CDR3 bases are TGCAGTGCTTCTCGACAGGGCCCCCTCTATGGCTACACCTTC.

The V and J genes are TRBV2 and TRBJ1-2; possible D gene TRBD1, 5 bases. The CDR3 spans 12 residues. Germline V lookup: CDR1 SNHLY, CDR2 FYNNEI. The V end lost 7 bases, the J end lost 8 bases, and 14 bases lay between the germline ends. The CDR3 coding sequence is TGTGCCAGCACGCCAGGGTGGTTAGGCTACACCTTC. It is translated as CASTPGWLGYTF.

V and J are TRBV15 and TRBJ2-1; 8 bases agree with TRBD1. The trim removed 1 base at V and 12 bases at J, leaving 8 bases unmatched. In germline, CDR1 is LNHNV, CDR2 YYDKDF (reference sequence). The CDR3 runs 14 residues. The CDR3 spells CATSRVLDDRGQFF. CDR3 in DNA: TGTGCCACCAGCAGAGTCCTAGACGACAGGGGGCAGTTCTTC.

The chain uses TRBV7-6 and TRBJ2-7, with D possibly matching TRBD1 (5 bases). V dropped 5 bases and J dropped 2 bases, with 10 bases sitting between them. There are 13 residues in the CDR3. Germline loops: CDR1 SGHVS, CDR2 FNYEAQ. CDR3 region: CASSQGSAYEQYF. The CDR3 DNA reads TGTGCCAGCAGCCAGGGTTCGGCCTACGAGCAGTACTTC.

The chain joins TRBV29-1 to TRBJ2-7; 8 bases are a match to TRBD2. Germline V gives CDR1 SQVTM, CDR2 ANQGSEA. V dropped 7 bases and J dropped 1; count of bases not matched to a gene: 6. The CDR3 is 13 amino acids. DNA for the CDR3: TGCAGCGCACGGGGGGGGCATTCCTACGAGCAGTACTTC. Translated: CSARGGHSYEQYF.